This T cell receptor (beta chain) originates from a study of blood T cell repertoires in COVID-19. Trimming took off 5 bases at V and 6 bases at J, with 14 bases between the two ends. There are 14 residues in the CDR3. In germline, CDR1 is MDHEN, CDR2 SYDVKM. Method: immunoSEQ multiplex PCR; TCRdb's copy keeps in-frame clones and lacks some. The sample yields roughly 120,000 clones, about 86% seen once. The TCR originated in a woman aged 50 to 60 with active or convalescent COVID-19. The chain is built from TRBV28 and TRBJ1-5; D might be TRBD1 (6 bases). Specimen: peripheral blood. Here the CDR3 reads CASSPLRGLQPQHF. The CDR3 region has the DNA TGTGCCAGCAGTCCCCTCAGGGGCCTTCAGCCCCAGCATTTT.